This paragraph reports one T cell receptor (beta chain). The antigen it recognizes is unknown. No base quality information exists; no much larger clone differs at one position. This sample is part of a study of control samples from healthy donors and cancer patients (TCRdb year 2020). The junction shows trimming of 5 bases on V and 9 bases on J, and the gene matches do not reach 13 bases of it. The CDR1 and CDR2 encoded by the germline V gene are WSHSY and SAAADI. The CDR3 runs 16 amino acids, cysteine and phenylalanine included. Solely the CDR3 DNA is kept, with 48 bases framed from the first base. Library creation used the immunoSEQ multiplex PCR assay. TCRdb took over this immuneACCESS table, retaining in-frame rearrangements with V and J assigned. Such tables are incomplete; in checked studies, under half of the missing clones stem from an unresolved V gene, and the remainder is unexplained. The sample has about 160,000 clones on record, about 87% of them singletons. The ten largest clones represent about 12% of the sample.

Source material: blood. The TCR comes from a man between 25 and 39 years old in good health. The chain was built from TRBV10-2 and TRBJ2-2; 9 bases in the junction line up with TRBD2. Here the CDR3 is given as CASSPIAGAGSWELFF. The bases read TGCGCCAGCAGTCCCATAGCGGGGGCGGGGAGTTGGGAGCTGTTTTTT.